This T cell receptor (beta chain) was recorded in a study of cytotoxic CD8 clonotypes in ibrutinib-treated CLL. Study as a whole: Response samples were drawn at a median of about 13 months of treatment, range 6 to 36.

This clone has only a few counts. Its antigen remains unidentified. TCR beta libraries used about 1.8 micrograms of genomic DNA from cryopreserved PBMCs. Whole-study results and caveats: Baseline levels were approached again at progression, after clonality had risen at ibrutinib response.

Sequencing used immunoSEQ multiplex PCR; TCRdb keeps in-frame clones, though not all of them. In the table there are fewer than 45,000 clones, roughly 70% of which are singletons. Germline assignment: CDR1 SGHRS and CDR2 YFSETQ. This CDR3 contains 12 residues. Trimming took 7 bases from V and 8 from J, leaving 10 bases between them. This receptor was obtained from a human donor with chronic lymphocytic leukemia. Here the sequenced sample was PBMCs, taken at disease progression, from a patient treated with ibrutinib. V gene TRBV5-1 combines with J gene TRBJ1-6; D is ambiguous. CDR3 sequence reads: CASEWADSPLHF. In nucleotides, the CDR3 is TGCGCCAGCGAGTGGGCGGATTCACCCCTCCACTTT.